What follows are 12 T cell receptor beta chains derived from one specimen sequenced in a study of radiation and T cells in renal cell carcinoma. The time point: blood 2 weeks post-SBRT. Sample treatment: 15 Gy SBRT to primary tumor, nephrectomy 4 weeks later. The protocol was immunoSEQ multiplex PCR, while the TCRdb copy is restricted to in-frame clones and leaves out a portion. The top ten clones hold 10% to 15% of a sample with roughly 150,000 clones, about nine tenths of them seen once. The material sequenced was blood, taken from a patient whose treatment included radiotherapy and nephrectomy. These receptors were collected from a woman between 50 and 59 years old with renal cell carcinoma.

The CDR3 sequence: CASSPGPGEQFF. Here the CDR3 DNA reads TGTGCCAGTAGTCCCGGACCGGGTGAGCAGTTCTTC. The chain has TRBV19 and TRBJ2-1; no clear D. Trimming left V 5 bases short and J 9 bases short, with 11 bases between. Germline V CDR1 and CDR2: LNHDA, SQIVND (reference sequence). CDR3 size: 12 residues.

V usage is TRBV7-9 and J usage is TRBJ2-3, with D tentatively TRBD2 (6 bases). The length of the CDR3 is 17 residues. Trimming took off 5 bases at V and 0 bases at J, with 18 bases between the two ends. Germline loops: CDR1 SEHNR, CDR2 FQNEAQ (reference sequence). Here the CDR3 reads CASSLAQAGTSTDTQYF. CDR3 bases: TGTGCCAGCAGCCTGGCCCAGGCGGGGACTAGCACAGATACGCAGTATTTT.

The rearrangement uses TRBV19 and TRBJ1-2; tentatively, D is TRBD1 (5 bases). CDR1 and CDR2 (germline): LNHDA, SQIVND (reference sequence). The CDR3 extends over 12 amino acids. The V end lost 5 bases, the J end lost 6 bases, and 10 bases lay between the germline ends. The CDR3 loop reads CASSFGGDGYTF. DNA for the CDR3: TGTGCCAGTAGTTTCGGGGGTGATGGCTACACCTTC. The complete variable domain, with remaining parts taken from reference TRBV19 and TRBJ1-2, reads DGGITQSPKYLFRKEGQNVTLSCEQNLNHDAMYWYRQDPGQGLRLIYYSQIVNDFQKGDIAEGYSVSREKKESFPLTVTSAQKNPTAFYLCASSFGGDGYTFGSGTRLTVV.

This chain links TRBV6-1 with TRBJ1-4; 8 positions agree with TRBD1. Germline values: CDR1 MNHNS, CDR2 SASEGT. This CDR3 has 15 residues. V shed 6 bases, J shed 7 bases, and the junction held 10 bases outside the gene matches. The CDR3 is CASRGMQGAGEKLFF. The CDR3 DNA sequence: TGTGCCAGCAGGGGGATGCAGGGGGCGGGTGAAAAACTGTTTTTT.

The V call is TRBV2, the J call TRBJ2-7; D uncertain. The germline V gene has CDR1 SNHLY and CDR2 FYNNEI. CDR3 length: 13 residues. The ends were cut back, 6 bases at V and 3 bases at J, with 12 bases in the middle. The CDR3 coding sequence is TGTGCCAGCAGCACTACAGCCTACTACGAGCAGTACTTC. The encoded protein is CASSTTAYYEQYF.

This rearrangement joins TRBV9 to TRBJ2-1, with TRBD2 matching over 14 bases. The J segment lost 13 bases and the V segment lost 3 bases, leaving 9 bases of the junction unmatched. This CDR3 has 15 residues. Germline V gives CDR1 SGDLS, CDR2 YYNGEE. CDR3 DNA: TGTGCCAGCAGCGACCCCCGACTAGCGGGGGGGACCCAGTTCTTC. Residues: CASSDPRLAGGTQFF.

J is TRBJ2-1 and V is TRBV9, with a weak D call TRBD2 (6 bases). The CDR3 totals 15 residues. CDR1 SGDLS and CDR2 YYNGEE come from the germline V gene. Trimming took off 0 bases at V and 9 bases at J, with 16 bases between the two ends. The CDR3 bases are TGTGCCAGCAGCGTAGGAGGAGGGATGAATTTTGAGCAGTTCTTC. Translation: CASSVGGGMNFEQFF.

The rearrangement joins TRBV5-8 to TRBJ2-1, with D possibly TRBD2 on 5 matching bases. The germline V gene has CDR1 SGHTS and CDR2 YDEGEE. Trimming pared 2 bases from V and 9 bases from J, leaving 21 bases between. This CDR3 is built from 16 residues. CDR3 region: CASSLGNLARVGEQFF. The CDR3 bases are TGTGCCAGCAGCTTAGGTAACCTAGCACGGGTCGGTGAGCAGTTCTTC.

Notes on this clone: Sequence at one end of the junction differs from germline and may be a read error. The chain uses TRBV7-7 and TRBJ2-1; 9 bases fit TRBD2. Germline values: CDR1 SSHAT, CDR2 FNYEAQ (reference sequence). The CDR3 loop spans 13 amino acids. Here the CDR3 DNA reads TGTGCTAGCAGCTTAGCGGGGGTTGGTGAGCAGTTCTTC. It encodes CASSLAGVGEQFF.

The chain uses TRBV4-1 and TRBJ1-2; the D is unclear. The germline V gene encodes CDR1 MGHRA and CDR2 YSYEKL. The ends were cut back, 1 base at V and 2 bases at J, with 5 bases in the middle. The CDR3 extends over 13 amino acids. The DNA of the CDR3 is TGCGCCAGCAGCCAAGGTTACAACTATGGCTACACCTTC. It yields the protein CASSQGYNYGYTF.

The J gene is TRBJ1-4, the V gene TRBV6-6, with D tentatively TRBD1 (5 bases). This CDR3 is built from 14 residues. V was shortened by 5 bases and J by 2 bases, with 9 bases between the two germline ends. Per germline, CDR1 MNHNY and CDR2 SVGAGI (reference sequence). The CDR3 sequence is CASSAGRTNEKLFF. For the CDR3, the DNA is TGTGCCAGCAGTGCGGGACGGACTAATGAAAAACTGTTTTTT.

The chain couples TRBV18 to TRBJ1-5; D perhaps matches TRBD1 (5 bases). CDR1 and CDR2 from the germline V gene are KGHSH and LQKENI. V lost 4 bases to trimming and J lost 4 bases, with 8 bases between them. The CDR3 is made up of 13 amino acids. The CDR3 spells CASSLTENQPQHF. The CDR3 DNA is TGTGCCAGCTCACTGACAGAGAATCAGCCCCAGCATTTT.